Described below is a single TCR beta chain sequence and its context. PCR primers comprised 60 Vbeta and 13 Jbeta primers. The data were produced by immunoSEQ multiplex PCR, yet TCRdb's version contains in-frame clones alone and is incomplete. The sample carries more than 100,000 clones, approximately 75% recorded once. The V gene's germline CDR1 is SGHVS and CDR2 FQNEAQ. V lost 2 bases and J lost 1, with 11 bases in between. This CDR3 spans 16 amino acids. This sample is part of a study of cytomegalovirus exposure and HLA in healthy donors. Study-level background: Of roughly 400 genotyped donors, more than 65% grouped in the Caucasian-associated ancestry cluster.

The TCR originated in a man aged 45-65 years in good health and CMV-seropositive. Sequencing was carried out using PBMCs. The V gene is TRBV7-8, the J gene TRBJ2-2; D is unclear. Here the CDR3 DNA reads TGTGCCAGCAGCTTAAGACGGCGGTTGAACACCGGGGAGCTGTTTTTT. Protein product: CASSLRRRLNTGELFF.